These 6 T cell receptor beta chains came from one sample sequenced in a study of T cell responses to AZD1222 COVID-19 vaccine. Some clones are missing from TCRdb's copy, which holds only in-frame ones; the method was immunoSEQ multiplex PCR. The data hold about 120,000 clones, with roughly 92% observed a single time. The sequencing here drew on peripheral blood, taken 28 days after the second AZD1222 dose. The receptors come from an adult who received the AZD1222 COVID-19 vaccine.

The chain links TRBV7-3 to TRBJ2-1, with TRBD2 as a possible D gene (6 bases). Trimming removed 5 bases at V and 14 bases at J, with 19 bases between. This CDR3 has 13 amino acids. Germline V gene lookup returns CDR1 SGHTA and CDR2 FQGTGA. DNA for the CDR3: TGTGCCAGCAGCCCCACCGGAGGGCCTGTTAAGTTCTTC. Its translation: CASSPTGGPVKFF.

V gene TRBV25-1 combines with J gene TRBJ1-2; 7 bases fit TRBD1. Trimming cost V 6 bases and J 2 bases; bases outside gene matches: 6. CDR1 and CDR2 from the germline V gene are MGHDK and SYGVNS. CDR3 length equals 14 residues. CDR3 amino acids: CASSPTGNNYGYTF. CDR3 in DNA: TGTGCCAGCAGCCCGACAGGGAACAACTATGGCTACACCTTC.

The chain recombines TRBV6-6 with TRBJ1-1; TRBD1 might be the D (5 bases). Trimming took off 5 bases at V and 1 base at J, with 17 bases between the two ends. The CDR3 totals 16 residues. Germline values: CDR1 MNHNY, CDR2 SVGAGI (reference sequence). The CDR3 protein is CASSTPGGGPNTEAFF. CDR3 nucleotides: TGTGCCAGCAGTACCCCTGGGGGGGGTCCGAACACTGAAGCTTTCTTT.

This sequence joins TRBV28 and TRBJ2-7; D remains unclear. Trimming took 5 bases from V and 7 from J, leaving 9 bases between them. The CDR3 contains 11 residues. Germline V lookup: CDR1 MDHEN, CDR2 SYDVKM. Here the CDR3 reads CASSLRWEQYF. DNA of the CDR3: TGTGCCAGCAGTCTGAGGTGGGAGCAGTACTTC.

This clone was detected once. The V call is TRBV2, the J call TRBJ2-3; 7 bases are a match to TRBD2. The CDR3 is 15 amino acids. Per the germline V gene, CDR1 is SNHLY and CDR2 is FYNNEI. V was pared by 3 bases and J by 0 bases, with 3 bases of the junction left unmatched. This CDR3 is CASSDSGFSTDTQYF. CDR3 in DNA: TGTGCCAGCAGTGATAGCGGGTTTAGCACAGATACGCAGTATTTT.

The rearrangement links TRBV28 to TRBJ1-3; TRBD1 is a possible D gene (5 bases). This CDR3 is built from 17 residues. Trimming shortened V by 3 bases and J by 0 bases, and 15 bases separated the two germline ends. The germline CDR1 and CDR2 sequences are MDHEN and SYDVKM. The CDR3 is CASSFRPGRVSGNTIYF. CDR3 bases: TGTGCCAGCAGTTTTAGGCCAGGGAGAGTCTCTGGAAACACCATATATTTT.